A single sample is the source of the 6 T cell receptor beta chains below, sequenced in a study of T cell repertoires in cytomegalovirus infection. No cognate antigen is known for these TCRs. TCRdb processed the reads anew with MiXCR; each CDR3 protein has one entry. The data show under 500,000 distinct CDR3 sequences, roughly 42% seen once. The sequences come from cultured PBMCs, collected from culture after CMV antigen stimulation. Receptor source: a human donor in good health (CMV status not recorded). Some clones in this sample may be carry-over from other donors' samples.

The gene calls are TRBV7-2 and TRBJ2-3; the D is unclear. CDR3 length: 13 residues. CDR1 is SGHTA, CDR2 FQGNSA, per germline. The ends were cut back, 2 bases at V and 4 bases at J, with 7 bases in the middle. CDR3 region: CASSLQVADTQYF. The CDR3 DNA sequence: TGTGCCAGCAGCTTACAGGTTGCAGATACGCAGTATTTT.

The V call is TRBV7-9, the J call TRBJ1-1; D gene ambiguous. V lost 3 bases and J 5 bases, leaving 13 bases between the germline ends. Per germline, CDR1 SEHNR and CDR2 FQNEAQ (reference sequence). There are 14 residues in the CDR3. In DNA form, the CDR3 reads TGTGCCAGCAGCTTCTGGGAGGAGCGGACTGAAGCTTTCTTT. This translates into CASSFWEERTEAFF.

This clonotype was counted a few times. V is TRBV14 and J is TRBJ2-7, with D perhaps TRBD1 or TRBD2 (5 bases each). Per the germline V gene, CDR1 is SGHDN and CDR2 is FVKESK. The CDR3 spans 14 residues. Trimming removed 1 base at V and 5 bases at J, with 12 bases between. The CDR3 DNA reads TGTGCCAGCAGCCAAGGTCCGGGACGGCACGAGCAGTACTTC. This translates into CASSQGPGRHEQYF. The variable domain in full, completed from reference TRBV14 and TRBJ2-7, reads EAGVTQFPSHSVIEKGQTVTLRCDPISGHDNLYWYRRVMGKEIKFLLHFVKESKQDESGMPNNRFLAERTGGTYSTLKVQPAELEDSGVYFCASSQGPGRHEQYFGPGTRLTVT.

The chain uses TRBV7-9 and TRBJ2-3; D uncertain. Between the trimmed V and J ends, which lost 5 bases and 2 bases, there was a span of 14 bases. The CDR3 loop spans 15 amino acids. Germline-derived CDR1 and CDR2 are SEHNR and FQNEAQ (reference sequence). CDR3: CASSVTGWVTDTQYF. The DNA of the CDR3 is TGTGCCAGCAGCGTTACGGGTTGGGTCACAGATACGCAGTATTTT.

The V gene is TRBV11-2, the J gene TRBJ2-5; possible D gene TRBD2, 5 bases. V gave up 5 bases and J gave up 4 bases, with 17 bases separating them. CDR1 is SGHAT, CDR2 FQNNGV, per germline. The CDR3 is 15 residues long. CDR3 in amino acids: CASSLRGWGSETQYF. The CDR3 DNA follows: TGTGCCAGCAGCCTCAGAGGGTGGGGATCAGAGACCCAGTACTTC.

The CDR3 spells CASSLAALSSYEQYF. CDR3 sequence (DNA): TGTGCCAGCAGCTTAGCGGCGTTGAGCTCCTACGAGCAGTACTTC. The genes are TRBV7-2 and TRBJ2-7; the D is unclear. CDR3 length equals 15 residues. Deletions cut 0 bases from V and 0 bases from J, with 9 bases between. Looked up from germline, CDR1 is SGHTA and CDR2 is FQGNSA. The full variable domain, completed using reference TRBV7-2 and TRBJ2-7, is GAGVSQSPSNKVTEKGKDVELRCDPISGHTALYWYRQSLGQGLEFLIYFQGNSAPDKSGLPSDRFSAERTGGSVSTLTIQRTQQEDSAVYLCASSLAALSSYEQYFGPGTRLTVT.